The source of this T cell receptor (beta chain) is a study of T cell changes during pregnancy in multiple sclerosis. The repertoire was sequenced with immunoSEQ multiplex PCR; TCRdb's copy has only in-frame clones and lacks some. This sample has about 75,000 clones, with around 90% found just once. Trimming removed 4 bases at V and 5 bases at J, with 18 bases between. The germline V gene has CDR1 SGHDT and CDR2 YYEEEE. The CDR3 spans 15 residues. V usage is TRBV5-6 and J usage is TRBJ2-5, with a possible D match to TRBD1 (6 bases). Sequences were derived from peripheral blood, sampled in the first trimester of pregnancy. This clonotype was sampled from a female donor in good health, enrolled as a control in a pregnancy study. The CDR3 reads CASSPSTGGWETQYF. The CDR3 DNA follows: TGTGCCAGCAGCCCTTCGACAGGAGGTTGGGAGACCCAGTACTTC.